A selection of T cell receptor beta chains follows, all from one sample in a study of blood T cell repertoires in COVID-19. Profiled with immunoSEQ multiplex PCR; TCRdb holds only in-frame clones, not every one. The sample holds roughly 270,000 clones, roughly 80% seen once. Sequencing was carried out using PBMCs or T cells enriched from blood (not recorded which). These receptors came from a man aged 35-49 years who had been exposed to COVID-19. Each CDR3 is given with its conserved first and last residue. The D gene is left open where the match is weak. Only some rows state a clone size, as once, few, many or a class for expanded clones.

clone_size: -; d_call: TRBD2; v_call: TRBV29-1; j_call: TRBJ2-7; cdr3_aa: CSVLADPYSEQYF; cdr3_nt: TGCAGCGTTCTAGCGGATCCTTATTCGGAGCAGTACTTC
clone_size: few; d_call: TRBD2; v_call: TRBV19; j_call: TRBJ2-1; cdr3_aa: CASSIGLAGGHNEQFF; cdr3_nt: TGTGCCAGTAGTATCGGACTAGCGGGAGGGCATAATGAGCAGTTCTTC
clone_size: -; d_call: -; v_call: TRBV4-1; j_call: TRBJ2-7; cdr3_aa: CASSQGLSREHEQYF; cdr3_nt: TGCGCCAGCAGCCAAGGCCTTTCGAGGGAACACGAGCAGTACTTC
clone_size: -; d_call: -; v_call: TRBV5-1; j_call: TRBJ2-6; cdr3_aa: CASSYNTGSGANVLTF; cdr3_nt: TGCGCCAGCAGCTATAACACAGGCTCTGGGGCCAACGTCCTGACTTTC
clone_size: -; d_call: -; v_call: TRBV7-9; j_call: TRBJ1-1; cdr3_aa: CASSFTGNTEAFF; cdr3_nt: TGTGCCAGCAGCTTCACAGGGAACACTGAAGCTTTCTTT
clone_size: once; d_call: -; v_call: TRBV7-2; j_call: TRBJ2-1; cdr3_aa: CASRPEVGGFYNEQFF; cdr3_nt: TGTGCCAGCAGACCGGAGGTGGGAGGATTTTACAATGAGCAGTTCTTC
clone_size: -; d_call: -; v_call: TRBV9; j_call: TRBJ2-3; cdr3_aa: CASSRLGQASDTQYF; cdr3_nt: TGTGCCAGCAGCAGGCTGGGGCAGGCGTCAGATACGCAGTATTTT
clone_size: -; d_call: -; v_call: TRBV5-6; j_call: TRBJ1-3; cdr3_aa: CASSLGAFHSGNTIYF; cdr3_nt: TGTGCCAGCAGCTTGGGAGCCTTTCATTCTGGAAACACCATATATTTT
clone_size: -; d_call: -; v_call: TRBV12-2; j_call: TRBJ1-2; cdr3_aa: CASRLESREDGYTF; cdr3_nt: TGTGCAAGTCGCTTAGAATCCAGGGAAGATGGCTACACCTTC
clone_size: -; d_call: -; v_call: TRBV19; j_call: TRBJ2-7; cdr3_aa: CASSIEGTGEQYF; cdr3_nt: TGTGCCAGTAGTATCGAGGGAACCGGGGAGCAGTACTTC
clone_size: -; d_call: -; v_call: TRBV3-1/TRBV3-2; j_call: TRBJ1-1; cdr3_aa: CASSMLDKAFF; cdr3_nt: TGTGCCAGCAGTATGCTGGACAAAGCTTTCTTT
clone_size: many; d_call: -; v_call: TRBV2; j_call: TRBJ2-1; cdr3_aa: CASTTTSSYNEQFF; cdr3_nt: TGTGCCAGCACGACTACGAGCTCCTACAATGAGCAGTTCTTC
clone_size: -; d_call: TRBD1; v_call: TRBV30; j_call: TRBJ2-7; cdr3_aa: CAWRTGGSYEQYF; cdr3_nt: TGTGCCTGGAGGACAGGGGGATCCTACGAGCAGTACTTC
clone_size: -; d_call: TRBD2; v_call: TRBV7-6; j_call: TRBJ2-1; cdr3_aa: CASSFPIRGGEEREQYNEQFF; cdr3_nt: TGTGCCAGCAGCTTTCCCATTCGCGGGGGCGAAGAGCGGGAGCAATACAATGAGCAGTTCTTC
clone_size: -; d_call: TRBD1; v_call: TRBV7-6; j_call: TRBJ2-1; cdr3_aa: CASSLSPGTGGDEQFF; cdr3_nt: TGTGCCAGCAGCTTGAGCCCCGGGACAGGGGGCGATGAGCAGTTCTTC
clone_size: once; d_call: TRBD1; v_call: TRBV7-6; j_call: TRBJ2-2; cdr3_aa: CASSSRPGQGVTGELFF; cdr3_nt: TGTGCCAGCAGCTCGCGCCCGGGACAGGGTGTCACCGGGGAGCTGTTTTTT